What follows are 16 T cell receptor beta chains derived from one specimen sequenced in a study of shared clonotypes between healthy human individuals. Using immunoSEQ multiplex PCR, the repertoire was profiled, and TCRdb retains in-frame clones only, with some absent. The sample includes some 2 million clones, roughly 95% of them seen just once. Specimen: naive CD4+ T cells sorted from blood. Subset specified: CD45RA+ positively selected. These receptor sequences come from a man between 18 and 35 years old in good health.

This clone was recorded once. V gene TRBV7-9 combines with J gene TRBJ1-4, with a tentative D call TRBD1 (5 bases). V gave up 5 bases and J gave up 5 bases, with 15 bases separating them. The CDR3 runs 15 residues. Germline V gives CDR1 SEHNR, CDR2 FQNEAQ (reference sequence). CDR3 sequence: CASSRQAGQNEKLFF. In DNA form, the CDR3 reads TGTGCCAGCAGCCGCCAGGCAGGGCAGAATGAAAAACTGTTTTTT.

This clone has a single count. This chain uses TRBV6-6 with TRBJ2-5; tentative D call: TRBD2 (5 bases). CDR1 is MNHNY, CDR2 SVGAGI, per germline (reference sequence). This CDR3 spans 15 amino acids. The V end was cut by 4 bases, the J end by 7 bases, with 19 bases between. CDR3 DNA sequence: TGTGCCAGCAGTTCGCGTCCCAGCCCTGAGGGGACCCAGTACTTC. Protein: CASSSRPSPEGTQYF.

V is TRBV27 and J is TRBJ2-7; 7 bases are a match to TRBD2. The germline V gene encodes CDR1 MNHEY and CDR2 SMNVEV (reference sequence). CDR3 length equals 15 residues. V was pared by 3 bases and J by 7 bases, with 12 bases of the junction left unmatched. CDR3 loop: CASSLGPGGRGEQYF. CDR3 bases: TGTGCCAGCAGTTTGGGGCCAGGCGGGAGAGGGGAGCAGTACTTC.

This sequence joins TRBV5-1 and TRBJ2-3, with 7 bases aligning to TRBD2. This CDR3 is 16 amino acids long. The germline V gene has CDR1 SGHRS and CDR2 YFSETQ. Trimming took 4 bases from V and 2 from J; bases not matched to a gene: 10. CDR3 nucleotides: TGCGCCAGCAGCGTACACGGACTAGGGTCCACAGATACGCAGTATTTT. This translates into CASSVHGLGSTDTQYF.

With respect to this clone: This CDR3 is also generated by other DNA sequences in the sample. The chain links TRBV5-1 to TRBJ2-3; 15 positions match TRBD2. V shed 3 bases, J shed 3 bases, and the junction held 2 bases outside the gene matches. The CDR3 contains 16 residues. Germline-derived CDR1 and CDR2 are SGHRS and YFSETQ. As DNA, the CDR3 is TGCGCCAGCAGCTCCGGGACTAGCGGGGGGACAGATACGCAGTATTTT. Amino acids: CASSSGTSGGTDTQYF. Full variable domain (outside the CDR3, taken from reference TRBV5-1 and TRBJ2-3): KAGVTQTPRYLIKTRGQQVTLSCSPISGHRSVSWYQQTPGQGLQFLFEYFSETQRNKGNFPGRFSGRQFSNSRSEMNVSTLELGDSALYLCASSSGTSGGTDTQYFGPGTRLTVL.

The V call is TRBV11-1, the J call TRBJ2-7; weak D call: TRBD1 (5 bases). The CDR3 has 13 residues. V was pared by 5 bases and J by 6 bases, with 14 bases between. CDR1 is SGHAT and CDR2 is FQDESV in the germline V gene (reference sequence). CDR3 nucleotides: TGTGCCAGCAGCCGGCCGACAGCTTCCGAGCAGTACTTC. Its translation: CASSRPTASEQYF. The whole variable domain, filled in from reference TRBV11-1 and TRBJ2-7, reads EAEVAQSPRYKITEKSQAVAFWCDPISGHATLYWYRQILGQGPELLVQFQDESVVDDSQLPKDRFSAERLKGVDSTLKIQPAELGDSAMYLCASSRPTASEQYFGPGTRLTVT.

The chain uses TRBV7-2 and TRBJ2-1; TRBD2 matches 9 bases. Per germline, CDR1 SGHTA and CDR2 FQGNSA. V was pared by 5 bases and J by 5 bases, with 7 bases of the junction left unmatched. This CDR3 has 15 residues. CDR3 DNA sequence: TGTGCCAGCAGCATCCTAGCGGGACTCAACAATGAGCAGTTCTTC. This gives the protein CASSILAGLNNEQFF.

In the case of this clone: A read error may account for a junction end that differs from germline. The chain employs TRBV7-2 and TRBJ1-6; perhaps TRBD1 as D (5 bases). This CDR3 is built from 17 residues. Germline-derived CDR1 and CDR2 are SGHTA and FQGNSA. Written as DNA, the CDR3 is TGTGCCAGCAGTTTAGGGGTTCTTTGGGGAGGTGGATCACCCCTCCACTTT. Protein sequence: CASSLGVLWGGGSPLHF. Full variable domain (rest looked up from reference TRBV7-2 and TRBJ1-6): GAGVSQSPSNKVTEKGKDVELRCDPISGHTALYWYRQSLGQGLEFLIYFQGNSAPDKSGLPSDRFSAERTGGSVSTLTIQRTQQEDSAVYLCASSLGVLWGGGSPLHFGNGTRLTVT.

V gene TRBV2 combines with J gene TRBJ1-2; TRBD1 agrees at 9 bases. The CDR3 has 13 amino acids. Unmatched junction bases numbered 9, after V lost 8 bases and J lost 8 bases. Germline CDR1 is SNHLY and CDR2 is FYNNEI. In nucleotides, the CDR3 is TGTGCCAGCGAGCGACAGGGGGAGGGCGGCTACACCTTC. This translates into CASERQGEGGYTF.

This chain uses TRBV6-5 with TRBJ2-3, with TRBD2 identical over 9 bases. Trimming at V came to 6 bases and at J to 9 bases, leaving 10 bases not matched to a gene. Germline loops: CDR1 MNHEY, CDR2 SVGAGI. CDR3 length: 14 amino acids. The CDR3: CASRMGLASYTQYF. CDR3 bases: TGTGCCAGCAGAATGGGACTAGCAAGTTACACGCAGTATTTT.

The chain carries TRBV5-1 and TRBJ2-1; D is undetermined. V was pared by 0 bases and J by 8 bases, with 6 bases between. The CDR3 is made up of 12 amino acids. The germline V gene has CDR1 SGHRS and CDR2 YFSETQ. The CDR3 nucleotides read TGCGCCAGCAGCTTGGTCTCAGATGAGCAGTTCTTC. It translates to CASSLVSDEQFF.

V and J are TRBV5-6 and TRBJ1-3, with 9 bases that match TRBD1. CDR3 size: 16 residues. Germline trimming cut 4 bases from V and 1 base from J; bases unmatched to any gene: 6. Germline V lookup: CDR1 SGHDT, CDR2 YYEEEE. The CDR3 sequence: CASSKDRGYSGNTIYF. The CDR3 DNA follows: TGTGCCAGCAGCAAAGACAGGGGGTATTCTGGAAACACCATATATTTT.

The gene calls are TRBV30 and TRBJ2-3; no firm D call. The CDR3 sequence is 13 residues long. V was clipped by 2 bases and J by 1 base, with 7 bases between them. Germline CDR1 is GTSNPN and CDR2 is SVGIG (reference sequence). The DNA of the CDR3 is TGTGCCTGGAGTACCCTCCGCACAGATACGCAGTATTTT. This translates into CAWSTLRTDTQYF.

J is TRBJ2-4 and V is TRBV4-1; D possibly corresponds to TRBD2 (5 bases). Germline V gives CDR1 MGHRA, CDR2 YSYEKL. This CDR3 is built from 16 residues. The V end was cut by 0 bases, the J end by 7 bases, with 16 bases between. CDR3 in amino acids: CASSQEKTLGSNIQYF. The CDR3 DNA sequence: TGCGCCAGCAGCCAAGAGAAGACGTTAGGGAGTAACATTCAGTACTTC.

The chain is built from TRBV5-1 and TRBJ1-3; TRBD1 matches 7 bases. Germline CDR1 is SGHRS and CDR2 is YFSETQ. There are 16 residues in the CDR3. Losses at the gene ends were 4 bases for V and 0 bases for J; bases not matched to a gene: 7. The DNA for the CDR3 is TGCGCCAGCAGCCGCGGGACAGTTACCTCTGGAAACACCATATATTTT. It translates to CASSRGTVTSGNTIYF.

This clone was counted a single time. Other DNA sequences of this sample code for an identical CDR3. The chain carries TRBV7-9 and TRBJ2-7; D not resolved. The V end was cut by 0 bases, the J end by 3 bases, with 6 bases between. Germline V gene sequence: CDR1 SEHNR, CDR2 FQNEAQ (reference sequence). The CDR3 is 13 residues long. The chain's CDR3 is CASSLASSYEQYF. The CDR3 DNA reads TGTGCCAGCAGCTTAGCAAGCAGCTACGAGCAGTACTTC.